Listed below are T cell receptor beta chains from one sample, sequenced in a study of Ad26.COV2.S vaccination and SARS-CoV-2 variants. Profiling relied on immunoSEQ multiplex PCR, and the TCRdb table lists in-frame clones only, not all of them. The data contain about 680,000 clones, 80% to 90% of them seen just once; the ten biggest clones take up roughly 1.5%. This material consisted of peripheral blood, taken in a trial of Ad26.COV2.S vaccine versus placebo. Receptor source: a person aged 18-60 years who received the Ad26.COV2.S COVID-19 vaccine or a placebo. The CDR3 runs from the conserved cysteine through the conserved F or W. The D gene is left open where the match is weak. Clone size is shown for a subset of rows, as once, few, many or a class of expanded clone.

V gene: TRBV11-2; clone size: NA; CDR3 length: 16; D gene: TRBD2; J gene: TRBJ2-5; CDR3 protein: CASSKGLAGGQETQYF; CDR3 DNA: TGTGCCAGCAGCAAGGGACTAGCGGGGGGACAAGAGACCCAGTACTTC
V gene: TRBV18; clone size: once; CDR3 length: 12; D gene: NA; J gene: TRBJ2-7; CDR3 protein: CASSPPTGSPYF; CDR3 DNA: TGTGCCAGCTCACCACCGACAGGCTCGCCGTACTTC
V gene: TRBV10-3; clone size: NA; CDR3 length: 17; D gene: NA; J gene: TRBJ2-2; CDR3 protein: CAISEVKGLSRAGELFF; CDR3 DNA: TGTGCCATCAGTGAAGTAAAAGGTCTTTCAAGGGCCGGGGAGCTGTTTTTT
V gene: TRBV6-5; clone size: NA; CDR3 length: 13; D gene: NA; J gene: TRBJ2-7; CDR3 protein: CASRTGLEYEQYF; CDR3 DNA: TGTGCCAGCAGAACAGGGCTAGAGTACGAGCAGTACTTC
V gene: TRBV23-1; clone size: NA; CDR3 length: 9; D gene: NA; J gene: TRBJ2-2; CDR3 protein: CASSQKLFF; CDR3 DNA: TGCGCCAGCAGTCAGAAGCTGTTTTTT
V gene: TRBV10-3; clone size: NA; CDR3 length: 17; D gene: TRBD2; J gene: TRBJ2-1; CDR3 protein: CAISGGSGRAGGNEQFF; CDR3 DNA: TGTGCCATCAGTGGTGGTAGCGGGAGGGCGGGAGGCAATGAGCAGTTCTTC
V gene: TRBV5-1; clone size: NA; CDR3 length: 18; D gene: NA; J gene: TRBJ2-3; CDR3 protein: CASSSAPSEAGPGNTQYF; CDR3 DNA: TGCGCCAGCAGCTCGGCGCCATCGGAGGCAGGCCCCGGCAATACGCAGTATTTT
V gene: TRBV7-3; clone size: NA; CDR3 length: 13; D gene: TRBD1; J gene: TRBJ1-1; CDR3 protein: CASSPTGAHEAFF; CDR3 DNA: TGTGCCAGCAGCCCCACAGGGGCTCATGAAGCTTTCTTT
V gene: TRBV10-3; clone size: NA; CDR3 length: 16; D gene: TRBD2; J gene: TRBJ2-3; CDR3 protein: CAIRTSGNAWRDTQYF; CDR3 DNA: TGTGCCATCAGGACTAGCGGGAATGCCTGGAGAGATACGCAGTATTTT
V gene: TRBV6-4; clone size: NA; CDR3 length: 13; D gene: TRBD1; J gene: TRBJ1-2; CDR3 protein: CASSAGTGDGYTF; CDR3 DNA: TGTGCCAGCAGTGCCGGGACAGGGGATGGCTACACCTTC
V gene: TRBV25-1; clone size: NA; CDR3 length: 15; D gene: NA; J gene: TRBJ2-7; CDR3 protein: CASSVNRGNSYEQYF; CDR3 DNA: TGTGCCAGCAGTGTGAACCGCGGAAACTCCTACGAGCAGTACTTC
V gene: TRBV7-9; clone size: once; CDR3 length: 15; D gene: TRBD1; J gene: TRBJ2-5; CDR3 protein: CASSARDRGLETQYF; CDR3 DNA: TGTGCCAGCAGCGCCCGGGACAGGGGATTAGAGACCCAGTACTTC
V gene: TRBV7-2; clone size: once; CDR3 length: 19; D gene: TRBD1; J gene: TRBJ2-3; CDR3 protein: CASSLDTTGGWYGTDTQYF; CDR3 DNA: TGTGCCAGCAGCCTTGATACGACAGGGGGATGGTATGGCACAGATACGCAGTATTTT
V gene: TRBV10-3; clone size: NA; CDR3 length: 15; D gene: TRBD1; J gene: TRBJ2-7; CDR3 protein: CAISESGQGTYEQYF; CDR3 DNA: TGTGCCATCAGTGAGTCTGGACAGGGAACCTACGAGCAGTACTTC
V gene: TRBV5-1; clone size: NA; CDR3 length: 14; D gene: TRBD2; J gene: TRBJ2-7; CDR3 protein: CASSLGGSTYEQYF; CDR3 DNA: TGCGCCAGCAGTTTGGGCGGGAGTACGTACGAGCAGTACTTC
V gene: TRBV25-1; clone size: once; CDR3 length: 15; D gene: TRBD2; J gene: TRBJ2-1; CDR3 protein: CASSEGGGSYNEQFF; CDR3 DNA: TGTGCCAGCAGTGAAGGCGGCGGGAGCTACAATGAGCAGTTCTTC
V gene: TRBV7-2; clone size: NA; CDR3 length: 13; D gene: NA; J gene: TRBJ1-5; CDR3 protein: CASSFGFNQPQHF; CDR3 DNA: TGTGCCAGCAGCTTTGGGTTTAATCAGCCCCAGCATTTT
V gene: TRBV11-3; clone size: NA; CDR3 length: 12; D gene: NA; J gene: TRBJ2-7; CDR3 protein: CASSKDSNEQYF; CDR3 DNA: TGTGCCAGCAGCAAGGACAGTAACGAGCAGTACTTC
V gene: TRBV27; clone size: NA; CDR3 length: 14; D gene: TRBD1; J gene: TRBJ2-7; CDR3 protein: CASRWGQGAYEQYF; CDR3 DNA: TGTGCCAGCAGGTGGGGACAGGGGGCTTACGAGCAGTACTTC
V gene: TRBV5-1; clone size: NA; CDR3 length: 16; D gene: TRBD2; J gene: TRBJ2-1; CDR3 protein: CASSLAPAGVYGEQFF; CDR3 DNA: TGCGCCAGCAGCTTGGCCCCAGCGGGAGTATACGGTGAGCAGTTCTTC
V gene: TRBV25-1; clone size: NA; CDR3 length: 15; D gene: NA; J gene: TRBJ1-4; CDR3 protein: CASSEWRGFNEKLFF; CDR3 DNA: TGTGCCAGCAGTGAATGGCGGGGGTTTAATGAAAAACTGTTTTTT
V gene: TRBV3-1/TRBV3-2; clone size: NA; CDR3 length: 16; D gene: NA; J gene: TRBJ2-3; CDR3 protein: CASSASPPRLMDTQYF; CDR3 DNA: TGTGCCAGCAGCGCCTCACCTCCTAGGTTGATGGATACGCAGTATTTT
V gene: TRBV12-5; clone size: NA; CDR3 length: 16; D gene: TRBD2; J gene: TRBJ2-5; CDR3 protein: CASSLRGGAGEETQYF; CDR3 DNA: TGTGCTAGTTCCCTTCGGGGGGGGGCTGGAGAAGAGACCCAGTACTTC
V gene: TRBV18; clone size: NA; CDR3 length: 17; D gene: NA; J gene: TRBJ1-3; CDR3 protein: CASSPPTGPSSGNTIYF; CDR3 DNA: TGTGCCAGCTCACCACCAACGGGACCGAGCTCTGGAAACACCATATATTTT
V gene: TRBV6-5; clone size: NA; CDR3 length: 14; D gene: NA; J gene: TRBJ1-3; CDR3 protein: CASSYSGSGNTIYF; CDR3 DNA: TGTGCCAGCAGTTACTCAGGTTCTGGAAACACCATATATTTT
V gene: TRBV20-1; clone size: NA; CDR3 length: 14; D gene: TRBD2; J gene: TRBJ2-1; CDR3 protein: CSASDQRGSYEQFF; CDR3 DNA: TGCAGTGCTAGTGATCAGCGGGGGTCCTATGAGCAGTTCTTC
V gene: TRBV7-8; clone size: NA; CDR3 length: 14; D gene: NA; J gene: TRBJ2-7; CDR3 protein: CASSLEYTSYEQYF; CDR3 DNA: TGTGCCAGCAGCTTAGAATATACCAGCTACGAGCAGTACTTC
V gene: TRBV6-5; clone size: NA; CDR3 length: 13; D gene: NA; J gene: TRBJ1-2; CDR3 protein: CASSSDRFYGYTF; CDR3 DNA: TGTGCCAGCAGTTCCGACAGATTCTATGGCTACACCTTC
V gene: TRBV13; clone size: few; CDR3 length: 14; D gene: TRBD2; J gene: TRBJ2-1; CDR3 protein: CASMLAGGPSEQFF; CDR3 DNA: TGTGCCAGCATGCTAGCGGGGGGGCCGAGTGAGCAGTTCTTC
V gene: TRBV3-1/TRBV3-2; clone size: NA; CDR3 length: 17; D gene: NA; J gene: TRBJ1-2; CDR3 protein: CASSQEGHPEGRDGYTF; CDR3 DNA: TGTGCCAGCAGCCAAGAGGGACACCCTGAGGGGAGAGATGGCTACACCTTC
V gene: TRBV2; clone size: NA; CDR3 length: 14; D gene: TRBD1; J gene: TRBJ1-2; CDR3 protein: CASRRTGEGNGYTF; CDR3 DNA: TGTGCCAGCAGGCGGACAGGGGAAGGGAATGGCTACACCTTC
V gene: TRBV2; clone size: NA; CDR3 length: 14; D gene: TRBD2; J gene: TRBJ2-1; CDR3 protein: CASSELAGGGEQFF; CDR3 DNA: TGTGCCAGCAGTGAACTAGCGGGAGGCGGAGAGCAGTTCTTC
V gene: TRBV6-5; clone size: NA; CDR3 length: 11; D gene: NA; J gene: TRBJ2-7; CDR3 protein: CASSSQRRQYF; CDR3 DNA: TGTGCCAGCAGTTCACAAAGAAGGCAGTACTTC
V gene: TRBV2; clone size: NA; CDR3 length: 17; D gene: TRBD2; J gene: TRBJ2-2; CDR3 protein: CASRPTAGSGGGGELFF; CDR3 DNA: TGTGCCAGCAGGCCCACCGCGGGCAGCGGGGGGGGCGGGGAGCTGTTTTTT
V gene: TRBV18; clone size: NA; CDR3 length: 13; D gene: TRBD1; J gene: TRBJ1-2; CDR3 protein: CASSRGQGDGYTF; CDR3 DNA: TGTGCCAGCTCACGGGGACAGGGAGATGGCTACACCTTC
V gene: TRBV3-1/TRBV3-2; clone size: NA; CDR3 length: 20; D gene: NA; J gene: TRBJ2-2; CDR3 protein: CASSYSNWVGAGKNTGELFF; CDR3 DNA: TGTGCCAGCAGCTATTCAAATTGGGTAGGGGCAGGGAAGAACACCGGGGAGCTGTTTTTT
V gene: TRBV3-1/TRBV3-2; clone size: NA; CDR3 length: 12; D gene: NA; J gene: TRBJ1-4; CDR3 protein: CASSHTGEKLFF; CDR3 DNA: TGTGCCAGCAGCCACACAGGGGAAAAACTGTTTTTT
V gene: TRBV9; clone size: NA; CDR3 length: 17; D gene: TRBD1; J gene: TRBJ1-1; CDR3 protein: CASSTRPGQSMNTEAFF; CDR3 DNA: TGTGCCAGCAGCACCCGTCCGGGACAGTCAATGAACACTGAAGCTTTCTTT
V gene: TRBV6-5; clone size: NA; CDR3 length: 14; D gene: NA; J gene: TRBJ2-6; CDR3 protein: CASSLAPGANVLTF; CDR3 DNA: TGTGCCAGTTCTTTGGCTCCTGGGGCCAACGTCCTGACTTTC
V gene: TRBV5-1; clone size: once; CDR3 length: 17; D gene: TRBD2; J gene: TRBJ2-1; CDR3 protein: CASSLVGSGRAHNEQFF; CDR3 DNA: TGCGCCAGCAGCTTGGTGGGTAGCGGGAGGGCCCACAATGAGCAGTTCTTC
V gene: TRBV5-5; clone size: NA; CDR3 length: 13; D gene: NA; J gene: TRBJ1-4; CDR3 protein: CASSLTGDGPLFF; CDR3 DNA: TGTGCCAGCAGCTTAACGGGTGACGGCCCACTGTTTTTT
V gene: TRBV19; clone size: NA; CDR3 length: 16; D gene: TRBD2; J gene: TRBJ2-1; CDR3 protein: CASSIDGRASYNEQFF; CDR3 DNA: TGTGCCAGTAGTATAGACGGGAGGGCATCCTACAATGAGCAGTTCTTC
V gene: TRBV6-2/TRBV6-3; clone size: NA; CDR3 length: 15; D gene: NA; J gene: TRBJ1-1; CDR3 protein: CASSYGGQRNTEAFF; CDR3 DNA: TGTGCCAGCAGTTACGGAGGACAGAGGAACACTGAAGCTTTCTTT
V gene: TRBV2; clone size: NA; CDR3 length: 15; D gene: TRBD2; J gene: TRBJ2-3; CDR3 protein: CASRISGRFTDTQYF; CDR3 DNA: TGTGCCAGCAGGATTAGCGGGAGATTCACAGATACGCAGTATTTT
V gene: TRBV3-1/TRBV3-2; clone size: NA; CDR3 length: 16; D gene: NA; J gene: TRBJ1-4; CDR3 protein: CASSQDSTGGGEKLFF; CDR3 DNA: TGTGCCAGCAGCCAAGATTCGACAGGAGGGGGGGAAAAACTGTTTTTT
V gene: TRBV12-3/TRBV12-4; clone size: NA; CDR3 length: 13; D gene: NA; J gene: TRBJ2-7; CDR3 protein: CASTPRGLYEQYF; CDR3 DNA: TGTGCCAGCACCCCGAGGGGTCTCTACGAGCAGTACTTC
V gene: TRBV6-4; clone size: NA; CDR3 length: 14; D gene: NA; J gene: TRBJ2-2; CDR3 protein: CASSSTANTGELFF; CDR3 DNA: TGTGCCAGCAGTTCTACGGCGAACACCGGGGAGCTGTTTTTT
V gene: TRBV7-2; clone size: NA; CDR3 length: 14; D gene: TRBD2; J gene: TRBJ2-1; CDR3 protein: CATLAGGLTNEQFF; CDR3 DNA: TGTGCCACCCTAGCGGGGGGGCTAACCAATGAGCAGTTCTTC
V gene: TRBV2; clone size: NA; CDR3 length: 15; D gene: NA; J gene: TRBJ1-6; CDR3 protein: CASTQGQAWDSPLHF; CDR3 DNA: TGTGCCAGCACCCAAGGGCAGGCATGGGATTCACCCCTCCACTTT
V gene: TRBV7-9; clone size: once; CDR3 length: 14; D gene: TRBD1; J gene: TRBJ1-2; CDR3 protein: CASGQGASNYGYTF; CDR3 DNA: TGTGCCAGCGGGCAGGGGGCGTCTAACTATGGCTACACCTTC
V gene: TRBV2; clone size: NA; CDR3 length: 11; D gene: NA; J gene: TRBJ2-7; CDR3 protein: CASSVSREQYF; CDR3 DNA: TGTGCCAGCAGTGTAAGCCGCGAGCAGTACTTC
V gene: TRBV5-1; clone size: NA; CDR3 length: 16; D gene: TRBD1; J gene: TRBJ2-7; CDR3 protein: CASSLSGDDRVYEQYF; CDR3 DNA: TGCGCCAGCAGCTTGAGCGGCGACGACAGGGTCTACGAGCAGTACTTC
V gene: TRBV7-6; clone size: NA; CDR3 length: 11; D gene: NA; J gene: TRBJ2-5; CDR3 protein: CASALDQTQYF; CDR3 DNA: TGTGCCAGCGCACTAGATCAGACCCAGTACTTC
V gene: TRBV4-3; clone size: NA; CDR3 length: 17; D gene: TRBD2; J gene: TRBJ2-2; CDR3 protein: CASSQEPFGGGTGELFF; CDR3 DNA: TGCGCCAGCAGCCAAGAGCCCTTTGGGGGGGGCACCGGGGAGCTGTTTTTT
V gene: TRBV3-1/TRBV3-2; clone size: NA; CDR3 length: 15; D gene: NA; J gene: TRBJ2-5; CDR3 protein: CASSQDRARQETQYF; CDR3 DNA: TGTGCCAGCAGCCAAGATAGGGCCCGACAAGAGACCCAGTACTTC
V gene: TRBV13; clone size: NA; CDR3 length: 13; D gene: NA; J gene: TRBJ2-5; CDR3 protein: CASTPQGQETQYF; CDR3 DNA: TGTGCCAGCACCCCCCAGGGGCAAGAGACCCAGTACTTC
V gene: TRBV4-1; clone size: NA; CDR3 length: 14; D gene: NA; J gene: TRBJ2-7; CDR3 protein: CASSQVGTSYEQYF; CDR3 DNA: TGCGCCAGCAGCCAAGTGGGGACTTCCTACGAGCAGTACTTC
V gene: TRBV19; clone size: NA; CDR3 length: 14; D gene: NA; J gene: TRBJ2-5; CDR3 protein: CASALRHHQETQYF; CDR3 DNA: TGTGCCAGTGCCCTACGACACCACCAAGAGACCCAGTACTTC
V gene: TRBV5-1; clone size: NA; CDR3 length: 13; D gene: TRBD1; J gene: TRBJ2-2; CDR3 protein: CASRQGGTGELFF; CDR3 DNA: TGCGCCAGCAGACAGGGGGGCACCGGGGAGCTGTTTTTT